These 27 T cell receptor beta chains originate from one sample sequenced in a study of shared clonotypes between healthy human individuals. Libraries were prepared by immunoSEQ multiplex PCR; TCRdb keeps only in-frame clonotypes and omits some of them. The repertoire holds under 750,000 clones, around 70% seen once, with about 1.7% in the top ten. Specimen: memory CD4+ T cells sorted from blood. The subset is: CD45RA-negative fraction. The receptors here all came from a woman in her thirties in good health.

The chain couples TRBV28 to TRBJ2-7; possible D gene TRBD2, 5 bases. This CDR3 contains 15 residues. V lost 6 bases and J 2 bases, leaving 17 bases between the germline ends. Germline lookup yields CDR1 MDHEN and CDR2 SYDVKM. The CDR3, as DNA: TGTGCCAGCAGGTCCTCGGGGAGTCGTACCTACGAGCAGTACTTC. Protein product: CASRSSGSRTYEQYF.

The chain couples TRBV6-1 to TRBJ2-1; tentatively, D is TRBD1 (6 bases). Germline loops: CDR1 MNHNS, CDR2 SASEGT. The V end was cut by 4 bases, the J end by 3 bases, with 13 bases between. The CDR3 covers 15 residues. The DNA for the CDR3 is TGTGCCAGCAGTGTACAGGGTGTTAGCTACAATGAGCAGTTCTTC. Protein sequence: CASSVQGVSYNEQFF.

The chain couples TRBV5-1 to TRBJ1-3; D gene unclear. Trimming stripped 0 bases from V and 0 bases from J, with 4 bases between. CDR1 is SGHRS and CDR2 is YFSETQ in the germline V gene. This CDR3 region has 14 residues. As DNA, the CDR3 is TGCGCCAGCAGCTTGGAAAGCTCTGGAAACACCATATATTTT. This codes for CASSLESSGNTIYF. The full variable domain, completed using reference TRBV5-1 and TRBJ1-3, is KAGVTQTPRYLIKTRGQQVTLSCSPISGHRSVSWYQQTPGQGLQFLFEYFSETQRNKGNFPGRFSGRQFSNSRSEMNVSTLELGDSALYLCASSLESSGNTIYFGEGSWLTVV.

The V call is TRBV7-9, the J call TRBJ1-2; D gene unclear. The germline V gene encodes CDR1 SEHNR and CDR2 FQNEAQ (reference sequence). V shed 6 bases and J shed 4 bases, with 18 bases lying between them. This CDR3 has 15 amino acids. The CDR3 spells CASSDSMRVGYGYTF. In DNA form, the CDR3 reads TGTGCCAGCAGTGACTCGATGCGGGTGGGCTATGGCTACACCTTC.

This sequence joins TRBV4-1 and TRBJ2-2, with 7 bases matching TRBD2. Trimming at V came to 0 bases and at J to 2 bases, leaving 9 bases not matched to a gene. The CDR3 spans 18 residues. The germline gives CDR1 MGHRA, CDR2 YSYEKL. The CDR3 DNA reads as TGCGCCAGCAGCCAAGATCTGACTCCGGGACTAAACACCGGGGAGCTGTTTTTT. Translated: CASSQDLTPGLNTGELFF.

The chain uses TRBV27 and TRBJ2-2; 9 positions match TRBD1. V lost 7 bases and J lost 4; bases outside the gene matches: 19. Germline lookup yields CDR1 MNHEY and CDR2 SMNVEV (reference sequence). CDR3 length equals 19 residues. The CDR3 sequence: CASTPADKVGTGRTGELFF. The CDR3 region has the DNA TGTGCCAGCACCCCCGCCGACAAAGTCGGGACAGGGCGCACCGGGGAGCTGTTTTTT.

In this sample, this clone turned up once. The chain has TRBV10-2 and TRBJ2-5; 10 bases fit TRBD2. Germline CDR1 and CDR2: WSHSY and SAAADI. This CDR3 is built from 14 residues. V trimming: 5 bases; J trimming: 4 bases; junction bases outside the gene matches: 4. The DNA of the CDR3 is TGCGCCAGCAGTAGAGCGGGAGGGTTAGAGACCCAGTACTTC. Translated, it gives CASSRAGGLETQYF.

This rearrangement joins TRBV28 to TRBJ1-2; TRBD1 agrees at 9 bases. V lost 6 bases to trimming and J lost 0 bases; unmatched junction nucleotides: 29. There are 23 residues in the CDR3. Germline values: CDR1 MDHEN, CDR2 SYDVKM. CDR3 bases: TGTGCCAGCAGCCCGAATTATGGGACAGGGACGCTTACGGGGGGCCAAGCTAACTATGGCTACACCTTC. The encoded protein is CASSPNYGTGTLTGGQANYGYTF.

The rearrangement links TRBV29-1 to TRBJ1-4, with 10 bases matching TRBD1. Germline V CDR1 and CDR2: SQVTM, ANQGSEA. Trimming at V came to 5 bases and at J to 8 bases, leaving 5 bases not matched to a gene. The CDR3 is 13 residues long. DNA of the CDR3: TGCAGCGTTATGGGGACAGGGGCCGAAAAACTGTTTTTT. Translating gives CSVMGTGAEKLFF.

This rearrangement joins TRBV5-1 to TRBJ2-7; TRBD1 matches at 11 bases. Germline trimming cut 0 bases from V and 5 bases from J; bases unmatched to any gene: 7. This CDR3 is built from 16 residues. Looked up from germline, CDR1 is SGHRS and CDR2 is YFSETQ. CDR3 loop: CASSLGMRGQGDEQYF. CDR3 bases: TGCGCCAGCAGCTTGGGGATGCGGGGACAGGGGGACGAGCAGTACTTC. Together with reference TRBV5-1 and TRBJ2-7, the CDR3 gives the full variable domain: KAGVTQTPRYLIKTRGQQVTLSCSPISGHRSVSWYQQTPGQGLQFLFEYFSETQRNKGNFPGRFSGRQFSNSRSEMNVSTLELGDSALYLCASSLGMRGQGDEQYFGPGTRLTVT.

This chain joins TRBV5-1 and TRBJ2-1; the D gene could be TRBD1 or TRBD2 (5 bases each). From germline, CDR1 is SGHRS and CDR2 YFSETQ. The CDR3 is 15 amino acids. Deletions cut 0 bases from V and 2 bases from J, with 9 bases between. Written as DNA, the CDR3 is TGCGCCAGCAGCTTGGGGGACCAAACCTACAATGAGCAGTTCTTC. Its translation: CASSLGDQTYNEQFF.

This chain connects TRBV5-1 to TRBJ2-7; TRBD2 aligns across 14 bases. This CDR3 is built from 16 residues. V dropped 3 bases and J dropped 7; count of bases not matched to a gene: 9. CDR1 SGHRS and CDR2 YFSETQ come from the germline V gene. The CDR3 region has the DNA TGCGCCAGCAGCTGGGGACTAGCGGGAGTCGCGGGGGAGCAGTACTTC. Translating it yields CASSWGLAGVAGEQYF.

The CDR3 loop reads CASRGEGRPEAFF. In DNA form, the CDR3 reads TGTGCCAGCAGAGGAGAGGGGAGACCTGAAGCTTTCTTT. This chain links TRBV11-2 with TRBJ1-1, with D maybe TRBD1 (5 bases). V was cut by 6 bases and J by 6 bases, with 14 bases left in between. Germline CDR1 reads SGHAT; CDR2 reads FQNNGV. This CDR3 is 13 amino acids long.

The genes are TRBV10-2 and TRBJ1-5; D remains ambiguous. The CDR3 has 14 residues. Trimming cost V 7 bases and J 2 bases, with 12 bases left between them. The germline V gene encodes CDR1 WSHSY and CDR2 SAAADI. CDR3 DNA: TGCGCCAGCACCCTTGGCCCAGGCAATCAGCCCCAGCATTTT. Translation: CASTLGPGNQPQHF.

The chain carries TRBV28 and TRBJ2-1; D uncertain. V lost 0 bases and J lost 2, with 11 bases in between. The CDR3 has 16 residues. Germline V lookup: CDR1 MDHEN, CDR2 SYDVKM. The CDR3 DNA reads TGTGCCAGCAGTTTATGTGTTTTTCCGACCTACAATGAGCAGTTCTTC. This translates into CASSLCVFPTYNEQFF.

The V and J genes are TRBV5-1 and TRBJ2-7; D remains ambiguous. V lost 0 bases and J 7 bases, leaving 14 bases between the germline ends. Germline V gene data show CDR1 as SGHRS and CDR2 as YFSETQ. The CDR3 totals 14 residues. The chain's CDR3 is CASSLASPPGEQYF. The CDR3 DNA reads TGCGCCAGCAGCTTGGCCAGCCCCCCTGGGGAGCAGTACTTC.

The rearrangement joins TRBV28 to TRBJ1-1; D not certain. The V and J ends lost 6 bases and 0 bases respectively, with 8 bases between them. The CDR3 sequence is 13 residues long. Per the germline V gene, CDR1 is MDHEN and CDR2 is SYDVKM. DNA of the CDR3: TGTGCCAGCAGCAAAGTATTGAACACTGAAGCTTTCTTT. Amino acids: CASSKVLNTEAFF.

This clone was counted only a few times. The rearrangement links TRBV6-5 to TRBJ2-7, with TRBD2 identical over 9 bases. With 2 bases clipped from V and 4 bases from J, the junction kept 3 bases outside the gene matches. CDR1 and CDR2 from the germline V gene are MNHEY and SVGAGI. There are 14 residues in the CDR3. Here the CDR3 DNA reads TGTGCCAGCAGTTACGCGGGGGGGGTATACGAGCAGTACTTC. Encoded protein: CASSYAGGVYEQYF.

The chain carries TRBV11-2 and TRBJ2-7; 13 bases are shared with TRBD2. In germline, CDR1 is SGHAT, CDR2 FQNNGV. The CDR3 sequence is 17 residues long. The V segment lost 5 bases and the J segment 4 bases; nucleotides outside the gene matches: 11. CDR3 region: CASSDPWTSGSNYEQYF. As DNA, the CDR3 is TGTGCCAGCAGCGACCCCTGGACTAGCGGGAGTAATTACGAGCAGTACTTC.

This CDR3 is CASSLVLAEETQYF. The CDR3 bases are TGTGCCAGCAGCTTAGTTCTAGCTGAAGAGACCCAGTACTTC. J is TRBJ2-5 and V is TRBV7-8; D is perhaps TRBD2 (5 bases). The germline CDR1 and CDR2 sequences are SGHVS and FQNEAQ. The CDR3 has 14 amino acids. V gave up 1 base and J gave up 3 bases, with 9 bases separating them.

The chain combines TRBV4-2 with TRBJ2-1; D is possibly TRBD2 (6 bases). Trimming pared 1 base from V and 2 bases from J, leaving 9 bases between. Germline V gene lookup returns CDR1 LGHNA and CDR2 YNFKEQ. This CDR3 is 15 amino acids long. DNA of the CDR3: TGTGCCAGCAGCCAAGTTAGCGGTGCCTACAATGAGCAGTTCTTC. Protein sequence: CASSQVSGAYNEQFF.

The V and J genes are TRBV5-1 and TRBJ2-1, with 11 bases fitting TRBD2. The junction had 4 bases not matched to a gene; V was cut back by 4 bases and J by 7 bases. The V gene's germline CDR1 is SGHRS and CDR2 YFSETQ. The CDR3 runs 14 residues. In DNA, the CDR3 is TGCGCCAGCAGCCTGACTAGCGGGAAGAATGAGCAGTTCTTC. Translating gives CASSLTSGKNEQFF.

The chain combines TRBV5-4 with TRBJ1-1, with a possible D match to TRBD1 (5 bases). In germline, CDR1 is SGHNT, CDR2 YYREEE (reference sequence). The CDR3 covers 15 residues. Trimming shortened V by 4 bases and J by 1 base, and 14 bases separated the two germline ends. CDR3 residues: CASSRQDGGNTEAFF. CDR3 bases: TGTGCCAGCAGCCGGCAGGACGGGGGGAACACTGAAGCTTTCTTT.

The chain links TRBV5-1 to TRBJ2-1, with D tentatively TRBD2 (5 bases). Germline CDR1 and CDR2: SGHRS and YFSETQ. The CDR3 extends over 16 amino acids. The germline V and J ends were trimmed by 0 bases and 3 bases, with 13 bases remaining between them. In DNA, the CDR3 is TGCGCCAGCAGCTTGGGGGGTAGTAGCGACTACAATGAGCAGTTCTTC. Its translation is CASSLGGSSDYNEQFF.

The chain uses TRBV5-6 and TRBJ1-1, with 8 bases matching TRBD1. This CDR3 contains 16 residues. J was trimmed by 0 bases and V by 5 bases; bases with no gene match: 9. Germline values: CDR1 SGHDT, CDR2 YYEEEE. The CDR3: CASRYGQGGVNTEAFF. Written as DNA, the CDR3 is TGTGCCAGCAGATACGGACAGGGCGGGGTGAACACTGAAGCTTTCTTT.

The rearrangement joins TRBV5-4 to TRBJ2-1; possible D gene TRBD2, 5 bases. V lost 4 bases and J 6 bases, leaving 11 bases between the germline ends. Germline V CDR1 and CDR2: SGHNT, YYREEE (reference sequence). The length of the CDR3 is 13 residues. CDR3: CASSRLTSNEQFF. CDR3 bases: TGTGCCAGCAGCCGGCTAACTAGCAATGAGCAGTTCTTC.

This clone has a handful of counts. The identical CDR3 is also encoded by other nucleotide sequences in the sample. This chain links TRBV9 with TRBJ2-1, with 12 bases identical to TRBD2. Germline CDR1 reads SGDLS; CDR2 reads YYNGEE. J gave up 4 bases and V 0 bases, and 2 bases lay outside the gene matches. The CDR3 loop spans 16 amino acids. As DNA, the CDR3 is TGTGCCAGCAGCGTAGGGCTAGCGGGAGGGTACAATGAGCAGTTCTTC. Translated: CASSVGLAGGYNEQFF.